This TCR beta chain originates from a study of identical twins. CDR3 length: 11 amino acids. Trimming took off 5 bases at V and 7 bases at J, with 6 bases between the two ends. This clonotype was seen repeatedly, ten times or more. TCRdb analysed the 5' RACE reads with MiXCR anew, one entry per CDR3 protein. The sample has fewer than 900,000 distinct CDR3 sequences, around 20% seen once. These data were also filed under a second study, of T cells expressing NK-cell markers. That work contributes: The study found these clonotypes also leading the CD3+CD56-NKG2C+ fraction in four donors.

The receptor's source is a woman in her late teens or twenties in good health. The material sequenced was PBMCs. The gene calls are TRBV12-3 or TRBV12-4 and TRBJ2-1, with no clear D. This CDR3 is CASSPGNEQFF. The CDR3 DNA follows: TGTGCCAGCAGTCCGGGTAATGAGCAGTTCTTC.